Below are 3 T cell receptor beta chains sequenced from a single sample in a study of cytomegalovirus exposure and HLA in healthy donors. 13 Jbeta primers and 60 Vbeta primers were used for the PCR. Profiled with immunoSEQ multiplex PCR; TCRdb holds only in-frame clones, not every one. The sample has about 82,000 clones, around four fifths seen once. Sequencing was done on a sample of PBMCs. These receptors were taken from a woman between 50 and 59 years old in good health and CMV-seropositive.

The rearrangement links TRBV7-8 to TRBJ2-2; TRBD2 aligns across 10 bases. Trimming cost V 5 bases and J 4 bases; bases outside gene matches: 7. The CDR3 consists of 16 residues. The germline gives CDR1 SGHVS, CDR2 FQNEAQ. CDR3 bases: TGTGCCAGCAGCCTTCCCGGGACTAGCGTCACCGGGGAGCTGTTTTTT. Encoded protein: CASSLPGTSVTGELFF.

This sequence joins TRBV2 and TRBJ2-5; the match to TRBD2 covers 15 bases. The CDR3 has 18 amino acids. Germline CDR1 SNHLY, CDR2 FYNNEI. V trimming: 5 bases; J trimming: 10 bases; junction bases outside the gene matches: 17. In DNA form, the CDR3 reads TGTGCCAGCAGTCCACCGGGACTAGCGGGAGGCTCTTATGGTGGCCAGTACTTC. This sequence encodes CASSPPGLAGGSYGGQYF.

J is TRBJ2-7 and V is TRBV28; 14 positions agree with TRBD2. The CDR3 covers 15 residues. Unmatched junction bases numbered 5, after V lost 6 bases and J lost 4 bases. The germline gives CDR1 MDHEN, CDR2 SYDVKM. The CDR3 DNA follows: TGTGCCAGCAGCGGGACTAGCGGGAGACTTTACGAGCAGTACTTC. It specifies CASSGTSGRLYEQYF.